The 32 T cell receptor beta chains below were found in one sample sequenced in a study of metastatic and nonmetastatic thyroid tumors. Patients had received no treatment of any kind before thyroid surgery. TCRdb re-called the PCR reads with MiXCR. The data hold 25,000 to 35,000 clones, with under 20% observed a single time. What was sequenced was blood. The origin of the receptors is a female donor with papillary thyroid cancer or a benign thyroid nodule (not recorded which). Some clones in this sample may be carry-over from other donors' samples.

In this sample, this clone turned up a few times. This clone may be a read error of a much larger clone one base away. V gene TRBV2 combines with J gene TRBJ2-7; the D is unclear. The CDR3 sequence is 15 residues long. Trimming cost V 7 bases and J 1 base, with 17 bases left between them. CDR1 is SNHLY, CDR2 FYNNEI, per germline. The CDR3 region is CASILELRRSYEQYF. The CDR3 DNA reads as TGTGCCAGCATTCTAGAACTCCGGCGGTCCTACGAGCAGTACTTC.

This CDR3 is CASSTGEDEQFF. For the CDR3, the DNA is TGTGCCAGCAGCACAGGGGAGGATGAGCAGTTCTTC. The chain is built from TRBV2 and TRBJ2-1, with a tentative D call TRBD1 (7 bases). The CDR3 is made up of 12 amino acids. Germline V gene data show CDR1 as SNHLY and CDR2 as FYNNEI. The V end lost 6 bases, the J end lost 8 bases, and 11 bases lay between the germline ends.

The chain uses TRBV12-3 or TRBV12-4 and TRBJ1-5; 7 bases line up with TRBD1. Losses at the gene ends were 5 bases for V and 7 bases for J; bases not matched to a gene: 8. The CDR3 runs 14 residues. DNA for the CDR3: TGTGCCAGCAGTCCTGACAGGGATTACCAGCCCCAGCATTTT. Translation: CASSPDRDYQPQHF.

Many counts were recorded for this clone. The rearrangement uses TRBV14 and TRBJ2-7; D tentatively fits TRBD1 or TRBD2 (5 bases each). This CDR3 region has 17 residues. Germline CDR1 reads SGHDN; CDR2 reads FVKESK. With 0 bases removed from V and 0 bases from J, the gap between germline ends came to 15 bases. For the CDR3, the DNA is TGTGCCAGCAGCCAAGATCAAGGGGCGGGCCTCTCCTACGAGCAGTACTTC. Its translation is CASSQDQGAGLSYEQYF. Filled out from reference TRBV14 and TRBJ2-7, the complete variable domain reads EAGVTQFPSHSVIEKGQTVTLRCDPISGHDNLYWYRRVMGKEIKFLLHFVKESKQDESGMPNNRFLAERTGGTYSTLKVQPAELEDSGVYFCASSQDQGAGLSYEQYFGPGTRLTVT.

The chain uses TRBV6-5 and TRBJ2-7; D is ambiguous. V lost 4 bases, J lost 6 bases, and 13 bases lay in between. The CDR3 sequence is 13 residues long. Germline loops: CDR1 MNHEY, CDR2 SVGAGI. The CDR3 is CASSLGLWCEQYF. The CDR3, as DNA: TGTGCCAGCAGTTTGGGCCTATGGTGCGAGCAGTACTTC.

In this sample, this clone turned up many times. The V gene is TRBV9, the J gene TRBJ2-3; D remains unclear. V lost 1 base and J 2 bases, leaving 5 bases between the germline ends. The CDR3 has 13 residues. Per the germline V gene, CDR1 is SGDLS and CDR2 is YYNGEE. DNA for the CDR3: TGTGCCAGCAGCGTAACCCCCACAGATACGCAGTATTTT. As protein: CASSVTPTDTQYF.

This clone was found many times. The same CDR3 also results from other DNA sequences found in this sample. CDR3 protein: CATSDPGTGSTGELFF. In DNA form, the CDR3 reads TGTGCCACCAGTGATCCCGGGACAGGGAGCACCGGGGAGCTGTTTTTT. The V gene is TRBV24-1, the J gene TRBJ2-2; 9 positions agree with TRBD1. The germline CDR1 and CDR2 sequences are KGHDR and SFDVKD. Losses at the gene ends were 3 bases for V and 4 bases for J; bases not matched to a gene: 5. The CDR3 runs 16 residues.

The chain has TRBV7-2 and TRBJ2-7; D ambiguous. Deletions cut 8 bases from V and 1 base from J, with 12 bases between. The germline gives CDR1 SGHTA, CDR2 FQGNSA. The CDR3 is 13 residues long. The CDR3 spells CASALCVSYEQYF. CDR3 in DNA: TGTGCCAGCGCCCTTTGCGTATCCTACGAGCAGTACTTC.

This clone was seen at least ten times. This sequence joins TRBV12-5 and TRBJ2-5, with 7 bases that match TRBD1. The V and J ends lost 1 base and 4 bases, in that order; junction bases with no gene match: 12. This CDR3 comprises 17 residues. In germline, CDR1 is LGHNT, CDR2 FRNRAP. The CDR3 loop reads CASGLERAGGRSETQYF. In DNA form, the CDR3 reads TGTGCTAGTGGTTTGGAGAGGGCAGGGGGAAGGTCAGAGACCCAGTACTTC.

Details on this clone: A read error may account for a junction end that differs from germline. This rearrangement joins TRBV6-2 or TRBV6-3 to TRBJ2-2; 7 bases fit TRBD2. Germline CDR1 is MNHEY and CDR2 is SVGEGT. CDR3 length equals 14 residues. Here the CDR3 DNA reads TGTGCCTCAGACAGCACGGGAGGCACCGGCGAGCTGTTTTTT. Protein sequence: CASDSTGGTGELFF.

This clone has at least ten counts. The chain couples TRBV7-3 to TRBJ1-1; 8 nucleotides agree with TRBD1. Germline values: CDR1 SGHTA, CDR2 FQGTGA. V lost 5 bases to trimming and J lost 3 bases; unmatched junction nucleotides: 5. The CDR3 length is 14 residues. CDR3 sequence reads: CASSRQGQDTEAFF. The CDR3 coding sequence is TGTGCCAGCAGCCGACAGGGGCAGGACACTGAAGCTTTCTTT.

The sample holds many counts of this clone. V and J are TRBV2 and TRBJ1-5; TRBD1 is a possible D gene (6 bases). The ends were cut back, 6 bases at V and 7 bases at J, with 13 bases in the middle. The CDR3 has 13 amino acids. The germline gives CDR1 SNHLY, CDR2 FYNNEI. The CDR3 region has the DNA TGTGCCAGCAGGAGGGGAGGGGGGCAGCCCCAGCATTTT. It translates to CASRRGGGQPQHF.

This clone is termed medium-sized. This chain uses TRBV6-1 with TRBJ1-1, with TRBD1 matching 7 bases. The CDR3 totals 15 residues. Germline lookup yields CDR1 MNHNS and CDR2 SASEGT. Trimming removed 4 bases from V and 2 bases from J; junction bases left unmatched: 7. CDR3 bases: TGTGCCAGCAGTGTCCGGGACAGACCTAACACTGAAGCTTTCTTT. It yields the protein CASSVRDRPNTEAFF.

This clone was observed a single time. The J gene is TRBJ2-5, the V gene TRBV7-2, with 8 nucleotides matching TRBD1. In germline, CDR1 is SGHTA, CDR2 FQGNSA. The CDR3 consists of 13 residues. J lost 5 bases, V lost 8 bases, and 7 bases had no gene match. The DNA for the CDR3 is TGTGCCAGCGGGCGGACAGGGTTGGAGACCCAGTACTTC. As protein: CASGRTGLETQYF.

This clone was detected many times. At the DNA level, this CDR3 is encoded by other sequences in the same sample as well. V and J are TRBV18 and TRBJ1-1; a weak D match, TRBD1 (6 bases). CDR1 and CDR2 (germline): KGHSH, LQKENI. The V end lost 8 bases, the J end lost 1 base, and 14 bases lay between the germline ends. There are 14 residues in the CDR3. The CDR3 region is CASQAGTRNTEAFF. In DNA, the CDR3 is TGTGCCAGCCAGGCCGGGACACGGAACACTGAAGCTTTCTTT.

V gene TRBV18 combines with J gene TRBJ1-5, with 7 bases aligning to TRBD1. CDR1 is KGHSH and CDR2 is LQKENI in the germline V gene. The CDR3 extends over 14 amino acids. V was clipped by 3 bases and J by 5 bases; unmatched bases: 4. CDR3: CASSPGTGDQPQHF. The CDR3 nucleotides read TGTGCCAGCTCACCCGGCACAGGGGATCAGCCCCAGCATTTT.

This clone has more than one count but fewer than ten. Just one base apart from a much larger clone, this may be a read error. Other DNA sequences in this specimen translate into the identical CDR3. J is TRBJ1-1 and V is TRBV10-2, with D hard to call. Germline values: CDR1 WSHSY, CDR2 SAAADI. CDR3 length: 14 residues. CDR3 DNA sequence: TGCGCAAGCAGTGAAGCAGAGATGAACACTGAAGCCTTCTTT. It translates to CASSEAEMNTEAFF.

The rearrangement links TRBV7-2 to TRBJ2-7, with 10 bases fitting TRBD1. The V gene's germline CDR1 is SGHTA and CDR2 FQGNSA. This CDR3 spans 15 amino acids. Trimming removed 1 base from V and 4 bases from J; junction bases left unmatched: 4. The CDR3 DNA follows: TGTGCCAGCAGCTTAGTTCAGGACAGGGGGTACGAGCAGTACTTC. Amino acids: CASSLVQDRGYEQYF.

The CDR3 DNA sequence: TGTGCCAGCAGTCCTCGGCGCCTTGTTACCTACGAGCAGTACTTC. Protein: CASSPRRLVTYEQYF. V is TRBV28 and J is TRBJ2-7; no clear D. V was clipped by 5 bases and J by 2 bases, with 16 bases between them. Germline V gene sequence: CDR1 MDHEN, CDR2 SYDVKM. This CDR3 spans 15 amino acids.

This clone was recorded at least ten times. The chain links TRBV19 to TRBJ2-3; TRBD2 matches at 10 bases. With 5 bases clipped from V and 5 bases from J, the junction kept 7 bases outside the gene matches. The CDR3 covers 15 residues. The V gene's germline CDR1 is LNHDA and CDR2 SQIVND (reference sequence). The CDR3 loop is CASSPKREGQDTQYF. The CDR3 DNA sequence: TGTGCCAGTAGTCCAAAGCGGGAGGGCCAAGATACGCAGTATTTT.

This clone was recorded at least ten times. Other DNA variants within this sample encode the same CDR3. This chain connects TRBV3-1 to TRBJ1-2; 9 positions match TRBD1. Per the germline V gene, CDR1 is LGHDT and CDR2 is YNNKEL (reference sequence). The CDR3 is 14 amino acids. J lost 8 bases, V lost 4 bases, and 8 bases had no gene match. This chain's CDR3 is CASSRGGQGGGYTF. In DNA, the CDR3 is TGTGCCAGCAGCCGAGGGGGACAGGGAGGAGGCTACACCTTC.

This clone was counted at least ten times. The chain carries TRBV5-6 and TRBJ1-6; 12 bases align to TRBD1. Per germline, CDR1 SGHDT and CDR2 YYEEEE. V dropped 4 bases and J dropped 10; count of bases not matched to a gene: 9. This CDR3 has 16 residues. The DNA for the CDR3 is TGTGCCAGCAGCGGCGGGACAGGGGGCGCAGGGTCACCCCTCCACTTT. Encoded protein: CASSGGTGGAGSPLHF.

By frequency in the sample, this clone is medium-sized. The rearrangement links TRBV6-1 to TRBJ2-5; 9 bases agree with TRBD1. The CDR3 has 18 amino acids. J gave up 5 bases and V 7 bases, and 20 bases lay outside the gene matches. The V gene's germline CDR1 is MNHNS and CDR2 SASEGT. CDR3 DNA sequence: TGTGCCAGCACTGGGACAGGGCTTGGAGGAGGGCTGGGGGAGACCCAGTACTTC. This codes for CASTGTGLGGGLGETQYF.

This clone showed up just a few times. The chain has TRBV12-3 or TRBV12-4 and TRBJ2-2, with 12 bases lining up with TRBD1. Trimming took 6 bases from V and 6 from J; bases not matched to a gene: 5. The CDR3 has 15 amino acids. CDR3 DNA: TGTGCCAGCAGGCCGGGACAGGGGGCATCCGGGGAGCTGTTTTTT. This codes for CASRPGQGASGELFF.

As concerns this clone: The germline gene is not matched at one end of the junction; a read error may be the cause. CDR3 region: CASFRQENTEACF. The CDR3 DNA sequence: TGTGCCAGCTTCAGACAGGAGAACACTGAAGCTTGCTTT. The V and J genes are TRBV27 and TRBJ1-1; D possibly corresponds to TRBD1 (6 bases). Looked up from germline, CDR1 is MNHEY and CDR2 is SMNVEV (reference sequence). The CDR3 sequence is 13 residues long.

To note about this clone: One base away lies a much larger clone, so this may be a sequencing read error. This sequence joins TRBV4-1 and TRBJ2-7; D might be TRBD2 (7 bases). CDR1 is MGHRA, CDR2 YSYEKL, per germline. This CDR3 has 14 residues. The CDR3 DNA reads as TGCTCCAGCAGCCAAGAGGGGGGGTATACGCTGCAGTACTTC. It yields the protein CSSSQEGGYTLQYF.

This clone was counted a few times. V usage is TRBV6-4 and J usage is TRBJ1-6; maybe TRBD1 (6 bases). Germline CDR1 reads MRHNA; CDR2 reads SNTAGT. The CDR3 is made up of 14 amino acids. With 5 bases removed from V and 7 bases from J, the gap between germline ends came to 12 bases. The CDR3 DNA follows: TGTGCCAGCAGTCTTAGGGACACGAATTCACCCCTCCACTTT. Its translation is CASSLRDTNSPLHF.

This clone turned up a few times. The chain carries TRBV19 and TRBJ2-1; TRBD1 might be the D (6 bases). The CDR3 is made up of 14 amino acids. The V end lost 3 bases, the J end lost 4 bases, and 10 bases lay between the germline ends. From germline, CDR1 is LNHDA and CDR2 SQIVND (reference sequence). The CDR3 DNA is TGTGCCAGTAGTATCGGACAGCTTTACAATGAGCAGTTCTTC. Encoded protein: CASSIGQLYNEQFF.

This clone was seen ten or more times. The gene calls are TRBV5-1 and TRBJ2-7, with D hard to call. Trimming took 4 bases from V and 2 from J, leaving 16 bases between them. The CDR3 runs 15 residues. From germline, CDR1 is SGHRS and CDR2 YFSETQ. CDR3 amino acids: CASSPIVGNPYEQYF. CDR3 nucleotide sequence: TGCGCCAGCAGCCCGATAGTTGGCAATCCCTACGAGCAGTACTTC.

This clone was recorded many times. The rearrangement joins TRBV20-1 to TRBJ1-2; 9 nucleotides agree with TRBD1. This CDR3 contains 14 residues. CDR1 and CDR2 (germline): DFQATT, SNEGSKA (reference sequence). After removal of 2 bases from V and 6 bases from J, the junction contained 7 bases not matched to a gene. For the CDR3, the DNA is TGCAGTGCTAGAAAGGACAGGGGCTGGCATGGCTACACCTTC. Its translation is CSARKDRGWHGYTF.

Many counts were recorded for this clone. This rearrangement joins TRBV5-8 to TRBJ1-2; 8 bases line up with TRBD1. The CDR3 consists of 15 residues. Germline CDR1 is SGHTS and CDR2 is YDEGEE. The trim removed 4 bases at V and 4 bases at J, leaving 9 bases unmatched. The CDR3 sequence is CASSPGQGVSYGYTF. CDR3 DNA sequence: TGTGCCAGCAGCCCAGGACAGGGTGTTAGCTATGGCTACACCTTC.

The CDR3 loop reads CASSPQHYNEQFF. The CDR3 DNA sequence: TGTGCCAGCAGCCCTCAGCACTACAATGAGCAGTTCTTC. This chain links TRBV7-3 with TRBJ2-1; D remains unclear. CDR1 SGHTA and CDR2 FQGTGA come from the germline V gene. V was trimmed by 5 bases and J by 3 bases, leaving 8 bases between them. This CDR3 is 13 amino acids long. Combining the CDR3 with reference TRBV7-3 and TRBJ2-1 gives the whole variable domain GAGVSQTPSNKVTEKGKYVELRCDPISGHTALYWYRQSLGQGPEFLIYFQGTGAADDSGLPNDRFFAVRPEGSVSTLKIQRTERGDSAVYLCASSPQHYNEQFFGPGTRLTVL.